This T cell receptor (beta chain) stems from a study of technical replicates of blood from several donors (dated by TCRdb to about 2017). With respect to this clone: The antigen it binds to is not known. Base qualities are not provided; no much larger clone lies one nucleotide away.

Ends trimmed: V by 6 bases, J by 3 bases; bases unmatched to a gene: 12. Measured from the cysteine to the phenylalanine, the CDR3 is 16 residues long. CDR3 DNA is the only sequence kept; it has 48 bases, read in frame from the first base. Reading the germline V gene (reference sequence) gives CDR1 MNHNY and CDR2 SVGAGI. Libraries were built with the immunoSEQ multiplex PCR assay. As stored in TCRdb, this immuneACCESS dataset retains in-frame rearrangements with V and J assigned. A fraction of the clones does not appear; measured against another copy, unresolved V genes explain less than half of the discrepancy, and the remainder lacks a known reason. A total of some 98,000 clones appear in this sample, 95% of them only once. The top ten clonotypes cover approximately 0.23% of the sample.

The chain is assembled from TRBV6-6 and TRBJ1-1, with 8 junctional bases fitting TRBD1. The source material was T cells isolated from PBMCs. The receptor was derived from a human donor in good health. CDR3 reads: CASSSDRGKRYTEAFF. The DNA is TGTGCCAGCAGCTCAGACAGGGGAAAGAGGTACACTGAAGCTTTCTTT.